A selection of T cell receptor beta chains follows, all from one sample in a study of blood T cell repertoires in COVID-19. TCRdb keeps only in-frame clones here, not all; method: immunoSEQ multiplex PCR. The sample contains 300,000 to 450,000 clones, about 88% of which appear only once. The specimen was PBMCs or T cells enriched from blood (not recorded which). These receptor sequences come from a young woman who had recovered from COVID-19. Both conserved end residues are part of each CDR3. The order of the fields is CDR3 DNA, CDR3 protein, J gene, V gene, clone size, D gene. The D gene is left open where the match is weak. A row's size may be missing; if present it is once, few, many or a size class.

cdr3_nt: TGTGCCAGCAGCCCCGCAGGGGGCTCCTACGAGCAGTACTTC
cdr3_aa: CASSPAGGSYEQYF
j_call: TRBJ2-7
v_call: TRBV9
clone_size: .
d_call: TRBD1

cdr3_nt: TGTGCCAGTAGCCCCTTAGTGGGGGCGGGGGAGATCTACAATGAGCAGTTCTTC
cdr3_aa: CASSPLVGAGEIYNEQFF
j_call: TRBJ2-1
v_call: TRBV19
clone_size: .
d_call: .

cdr3_nt: TGCGCCAGCAGCTTGGGAGGTGTGAATGAGCAGTTCTTC
cdr3_aa: CASSLGGVNEQFF
j_call: TRBJ2-1
v_call: TRBV5-1
clone_size: .
d_call: .

cdr3_nt: TGTGCCAGCAGCTTGTTTGCCAGAGGAACGGCAGATACGCAGTATTTT
cdr3_aa: CASSLFARGTADTQYF
j_call: TRBJ2-3
v_call: TRBV5-5
clone_size: .
d_call: .

cdr3_nt: TGTGCCAGCAGGGACAGGGCGAATTCACCCCTCCACTTT
cdr3_aa: CASRDRANSPLHF
j_call: TRBJ1-6
v_call: TRBV6-5
clone_size: .
d_call: TRBD1

cdr3_nt: TGTGCCAGCAGTGGGACAGGGGCGCATTCACCCCTCCACTTT
cdr3_aa: CASSGTGAHSPLHF
j_call: TRBJ1-6
v_call: TRBV27
clone_size: .
d_call: TRBD1

cdr3_nt: TGTGCCAGCAGCCAAGATACTCCTTCCCATGGGCAGTACTTC
cdr3_aa: CASSQDTPSHGQYF
j_call: TRBJ2-7
v_call: TRBV3-1/TRBV3-2
clone_size: .
d_call: .

cdr3_nt: TGTGCCAGCAGCGCCGGGACAGGCAATCAGCCCCAGCATTTT
cdr3_aa: CASSAGTGNQPQHF
j_call: TRBJ1-5
v_call: TRBV9
clone_size: .
d_call: TRBD1

cdr3_nt: TGTGCCAGCAGCCAGCTAGCGGGGGACAATGAGCAGTTCTTC
cdr3_aa: CASSQLAGDNEQFF
j_call: TRBJ2-1
v_call: TRBV3-1/TRBV3-2
clone_size: .
d_call: TRBD2

cdr3_nt: TGTGCCAGCAGCCCGATGCGGGGGGGCCAAGAGACCCAGTACTTC
cdr3_aa: CASSPMRGGQETQYF
j_call: TRBJ2-5
v_call: TRBV7-2
clone_size: .
d_call: TRBD2

cdr3_nt: TGTGCCAGTAGTTACCCCCGGGACAGACAATATGGCTACACCTTC
cdr3_aa: CASSYPRDRQYGYTF
j_call: TRBJ1-2
v_call: TRBV19
clone_size: .
d_call: TRBD1

cdr3_nt: TGTGCCTGGAGTACGACAGGGGGCGAGTCACCCCTCCACTTT
cdr3_aa: CAWSTTGGESPLHF
j_call: TRBJ1-6
v_call: TRBV30
clone_size: .
d_call: TRBD1

cdr3_nt: TGTGCCAGCAGCCAACAGGGGGTCCGTTCCTACGAGCAGTACTTC
cdr3_aa: CASSQQGVRSYEQYF
j_call: TRBJ2-7
v_call: TRBV7-2
clone_size: .
d_call: TRBD1

cdr3_nt: TGTGCCACCAGTGACCCCATACAGGGGAACCAAGAGACCCAGTACTTC
cdr3_aa: CATSDPIQGNQETQYF
j_call: TRBJ2-5
v_call: TRBV24-1
clone_size: .
d_call: TRBD1

cdr3_nt: TGTGCCAGCAGTTTAGCCAGGTCTCAGCCCCAGCATTTT
cdr3_aa: CASSLARSQPQHF
j_call: TRBJ1-5
v_call: TRBV27
clone_size: .
d_call: .

cdr3_nt: TGCAGTGCTAGTCTCCAAGAGGCGGGGGGGATACCACGCACAGATACGCAGTATTTT
cdr3_aa: CSASLQEAGGIPRTDTQYF
j_call: TRBJ2-3
v_call: TRBV20-1
clone_size: .
d_call: TRBD2

cdr3_nt: TGTGCCAGCAGCTCAAAGCCCCCTTGGGGGGGCGCGGGTCAGCCCCAGCATTTT
cdr3_aa: CASSSKPPWGGAGQPQHF
j_call: TRBJ1-5
v_call: TRBV28
clone_size: once
d_call: .

cdr3_nt: TGTGCCAGCACCGTACGGACAGGCGACACTGAAGCTTTCTTT
cdr3_aa: CASTVRTGDTEAFF
j_call: TRBJ1-1
v_call: TRBV7-2
clone_size: .
d_call: TRBD1

cdr3_nt: TGTGCCAGCAGCCCCCTAGCGGGGGGGACAGATACGCAGTATTTT
cdr3_aa: CASSPLAGGTDTQYF
j_call: TRBJ2-3
v_call: TRBV3-1/TRBV3-2
clone_size: .
d_call: TRBD2

cdr3_nt: TGCGCCAGCAGCCACATGGGGACTAGCGTCCCAGATACGCAGTATTTT
cdr3_aa: CASSHMGTSVPDTQYF
j_call: TRBJ2-3
v_call: TRBV4-3
clone_size: .
d_call: TRBD2

cdr3_nt: TGTGCCAGCAGCTTAGTGCGCAGGGGGAGCTCCTATAATTCACCCCTCCACTTT
cdr3_aa: CASSLVRRGSSYNSPLHF
j_call: TRBJ1-6
v_call: TRBV7-8
clone_size: .
d_call: TRBD1

cdr3_nt: TGTGCCAGCAGTCCTGAGATTAACTATGGCTACACCTTC
cdr3_aa: CASSPEINYGYTF
j_call: TRBJ1-2
v_call: TRBV6-5
clone_size: .
d_call: .

cdr3_nt: TGTGCCAGCAGGCAGGGGACAGGACTCGCTGGGGCCAACGTCCTGACTTTC
cdr3_aa: CASRQGTGLAGANVLTF
j_call: TRBJ2-6
v_call: TRBV5-4
clone_size: .
d_call: TRBD1

cdr3_nt: TGTGCCAGCTCACCAGATCGCGGGAGCTCCTACAATGAGCAGTTCTTC
cdr3_aa: CASSPDRGSSYNEQFF
j_call: TRBJ2-1
v_call: TRBV18
clone_size: .
d_call: TRBD2

cdr3_nt: TGTGCCAGCAGTGAGGGGGCGAGTTACAATGAGCAGTTCTTC
cdr3_aa: CASSEGASYNEQFF
j_call: TRBJ2-1
v_call: TRBV7-9
clone_size: .
d_call: TRBD1

cdr3_nt: TGCGCCAGCAGCCGACGACAGGGAGAAACGCCCCTCCACTTT
cdr3_aa: CASSRRQGETPLHF
j_call: TRBJ1-6
v_call: TRBV4-1
clone_size: .
d_call: TRBD1

cdr3_nt: TGTGCCAGCAGTTACCCATGGGAGCGGGGGGTACAAGAGACCCAGTACTTC
cdr3_aa: CASSYPWERGVQETQYF
j_call: TRBJ2-5
v_call: TRBV6-2/TRBV6-3
clone_size: .
d_call: TRBD2

cdr3_nt: TGTGCCAGCAGTTGGACCGGAGGGGTCAATGAGCAGTTCTTC
cdr3_aa: CASSWTGGVNEQFF
j_call: TRBJ2-1
v_call: TRBV27
clone_size: once
d_call: .

cdr3_nt: TGCGCCAGCAGCCCCCTTGGCGGGACCCTACGAGCGCAGTACTTC
cdr3_aa: CASSPLGGTLRAQYF
j_call: TRBJ2-7
v_call: TRBV5-1
clone_size: .
d_call: .

cdr3_nt: TGTGCCAGCCCTTCTAGCGGGGCTGTCCAAGAGACCCAGTACTTC
cdr3_aa: CASPSSGAVQETQYF
j_call: TRBJ2-5
v_call: TRBV6-5
clone_size: few
d_call: TRBD2

cdr3_nt: TGTGCCAGTAGGACAGGGGGCCTATTTGGGGCCAACGTCCTGACTTTC
cdr3_aa: CASRTGGLFGANVLTF
j_call: TRBJ2-6
v_call: TRBV19
clone_size: once
d_call: TRBD1

cdr3_nt: TGCAGCGTTGCTCCGCGCGCGGTCTACGAGCAGTACTTC
cdr3_aa: CSVAPRAVYEQYF
j_call: TRBJ2-7
v_call: TRBV29-1
clone_size: .
d_call: .

cdr3_nt: TGTGCCAGCAGCGTAGTGGCGGAACTAACCGGGAACACTGAAGCTTTCTTT
cdr3_aa: CASSVVAELTGNTEAFF
j_call: TRBJ1-1
v_call: TRBV9
clone_size: .
d_call: .

cdr3_nt: TGTGCCAGTAGTTCCCGAGGGACAGGCGTGAGCTCTGGAAACACCATATATTTT
cdr3_aa: CASSSRGTGVSSGNTIYF
j_call: TRBJ1-3
v_call: TRBV19
clone_size: .
d_call: TRBD1

cdr3_nt: TGTGCCAGCAGTCGATACAGGGGCGGATTGGAGTCCTATAATTCACCCCTCCACTTT
cdr3_aa: CASSRYRGGLESYNSPLHF
j_call: TRBJ1-6
v_call: TRBV28
clone_size: .
d_call: TRBD1

cdr3_nt: TGTGCCTGGAGAAGTTTGAATCAGCGGGGCTACGAGCAGTACTTC
cdr3_aa: CAWRSLNQRGYEQYF
j_call: TRBJ2-7
v_call: TRBV30
clone_size: .
d_call: TRBD2

cdr3_nt: TGTGCCAGCAGTTTAATTGGAGGGGTTAGCACTGAAGCTTTCTTT
cdr3_aa: CASSLIGGVSTEAFF
j_call: TRBJ1-1
v_call: TRBV28
clone_size: .
d_call: .

cdr3_nt: TGTGCCACCAGTGCGGTAGCGGGGATCACAGATACGCAGTATTTT
cdr3_aa: CATSAVAGITDTQYF
j_call: TRBJ2-3
v_call: TRBV24-1
clone_size: .
d_call: TRBD2

cdr3_nt: TGTGCCAGCAGCTTACCCCAAACAGGGCACTATGGCTACACCTTC
cdr3_aa: CASSLPQTGHYGYTF
j_call: TRBJ1-2
v_call: TRBV7-2
clone_size: .
d_call: .

cdr3_nt: TGTGCCAGCACCCCCGCGGGGCGAGGGAGTGGCTACACCTTC
cdr3_aa: CASTPAGRGSGYTF
j_call: TRBJ1-2
v_call: TRBV7-2
clone_size: once
d_call: .

cdr3_nt: TGTGCCTGGAGTGTCCGGGACCAAGAGACCCAGTACTTC
cdr3_aa: CAWSVRDQETQYF
j_call: TRBJ2-5
v_call: TRBV30
clone_size: .
d_call: .

cdr3_nt: TGCGCCAGCAGCCAAGATGCAGGGGTAGGTAATCAGCCCCAGCATTTT
cdr3_aa: CASSQDAGVGNQPQHF
j_call: TRBJ1-5
v_call: TRBV4-3
clone_size: .
d_call: .

cdr3_nt: TGTGCCATCAGTGAAATGGAGAACTATGGCTACACCTTC
cdr3_aa: CAISEMENYGYTF
j_call: TRBJ1-2
v_call: TRBV10-3
clone_size: .
d_call: .

cdr3_nt: TGTGCCAGCAGCTTGCAGGGGTTGGACACTGAAGCTTTCTTT
cdr3_aa: CASSLQGLDTEAFF
j_call: TRBJ1-1
v_call: TRBV11-2
clone_size: .
d_call: .

cdr3_nt: TGTGCCTGGAGTGCAGGTGGTGAGTGGGGCTCACATGAAAAACTGTTTTTT
cdr3_aa: CAWSAGGEWGSHEKLFF
j_call: TRBJ1-4
v_call: TRBV30
clone_size: .
d_call: .

cdr3_nt: TGTGCCAGCAGCGTAGCGGCGGGGCATCAAGAGACCCAGTACTTC
cdr3_aa: CASSVAAGHQETQYF
j_call: TRBJ2-5
v_call: TRBV9
clone_size: .
d_call: .

cdr3_nt: TGTGCCAGTAAACCACTAGCGGGGGTCTCCTACGAGCAGTACTTC
cdr3_aa: CASKPLAGVSYEQYF
j_call: TRBJ2-7
v_call: TRBV2
clone_size: .
d_call: TRBD2

cdr3_nt: TGTGCCAGCAGTCCCTCTCACTTCGGGTACAATGAGCAGTTCTTC
cdr3_aa: CASSPSHFGYNEQFF
j_call: TRBJ2-1
v_call: TRBV6-4
clone_size: .
d_call: .

cdr3_nt: TGTGCCAGCAGTGAAGACCACGACAGACGGGGCTACACCTTC
cdr3_aa: CASSEDHDRRGYTF
j_call: TRBJ1-2
v_call: TRBV6-1
clone_size: .
d_call: .

cdr3_nt: TGCAGTGCTAGTAGAGGCGCAGGGGGCTTTGAGACCCAGTACTTC
cdr3_aa: CSASRGAGGFETQYF
j_call: TRBJ2-5
v_call: TRBV20-1
clone_size: once
d_call: TRBD1

cdr3_nt: TGTGCCAGCAGTTTCGCCAACAGGGGCACTGAAGCTTTCTTT
cdr3_aa: CASSFANRGTEAFF
j_call: TRBJ1-1
v_call: TRBV6-5
clone_size: once
d_call: TRBD1

cdr3_nt: TGTGCCAGCAGCGGGGGGGCCACCCGCAGCGGAGAAAAGGAGCAGTTCTTC
cdr3_aa: CASSGGATRSGEKEQFF
j_call: TRBJ2-1
v_call: TRBV28
clone_size: once
d_call: TRBD2

cdr3_nt: TGTGCCAGCAGTGGGCTAGCGGGGGTTGTAGAGACCCAGTACTTC
cdr3_aa: CASSGLAGVVETQYF
j_call: TRBJ2-5
v_call: TRBV2
clone_size: .
d_call: TRBD2

cdr3_nt: TGTGCCAGCAGCCAAGTGGGCGGGGGGGCCTCTGGGGCCAACGTCCTGACTTTC
cdr3_aa: CASSQVGGGASGANVLTF
j_call: TRBJ2-6
v_call: TRBV3-1/TRBV3-2
clone_size: .
d_call: TRBD2

cdr3_nt: TGTGCCAGCAGCGGTAGTAGAACCGGGGAGCTGTTTTTT
cdr3_aa: CASSGSRTGELFF
j_call: TRBJ2-2
v_call: TRBV9
clone_size: .
d_call: .

cdr3_nt: TGCGCCAGCAGCTTGGGGGGCGCTGGGGGCTACACCTTC
cdr3_aa: CASSLGGAGGYTF
j_call: TRBJ1-2
v_call: TRBV5-1
clone_size: .
d_call: .

cdr3_nt: TGTGCCAGCAGCCGAGGGGGCGAGCAGTACTTC
cdr3_aa: CASSRGGEQYF
j_call: TRBJ2-7
v_call: TRBV25-1
clone_size: .
d_call: .

cdr3_nt: TGTGCCAGCAGCCCCGGGGTGGGGGGCACTGAAGCTTTCTTT
cdr3_aa: CASSPGVGGTEAFF
j_call: TRBJ1-1
v_call: TRBV11-3
clone_size: .
d_call: .

cdr3_nt: TGTGCCAGCAGCGCCGGACAGGGGCAGGGAAACACCATATATTTT
cdr3_aa: CASSAGQGQGNTIYF
j_call: TRBJ1-3
v_call: TRBV9
clone_size: .
d_call: TRBD1

cdr3_nt: TGTGCCAGCACCCCTCTGGGGGGAAACTATGGCTACACCTTC
cdr3_aa: CASTPLGGNYGYTF
j_call: TRBJ1-2
v_call: TRBV27
clone_size: .
d_call: .